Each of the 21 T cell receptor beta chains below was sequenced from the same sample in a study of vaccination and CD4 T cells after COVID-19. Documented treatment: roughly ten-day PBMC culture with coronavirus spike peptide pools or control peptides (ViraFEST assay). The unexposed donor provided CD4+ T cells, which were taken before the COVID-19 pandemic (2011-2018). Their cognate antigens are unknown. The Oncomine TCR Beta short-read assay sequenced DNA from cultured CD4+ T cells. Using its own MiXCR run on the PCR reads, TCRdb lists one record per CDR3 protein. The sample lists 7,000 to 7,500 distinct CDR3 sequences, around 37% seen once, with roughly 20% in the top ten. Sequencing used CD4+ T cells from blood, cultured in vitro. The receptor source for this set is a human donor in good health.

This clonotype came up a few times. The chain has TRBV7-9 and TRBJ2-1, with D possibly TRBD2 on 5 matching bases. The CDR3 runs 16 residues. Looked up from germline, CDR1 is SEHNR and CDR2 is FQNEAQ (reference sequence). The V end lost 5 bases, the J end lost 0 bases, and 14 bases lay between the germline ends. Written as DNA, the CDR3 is TGTGCCAGCAGCCCCCTAAGGGAGTCCTCCTACAATGAGCAGTTCTTC. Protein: CASSPLRESSYNEQFF.

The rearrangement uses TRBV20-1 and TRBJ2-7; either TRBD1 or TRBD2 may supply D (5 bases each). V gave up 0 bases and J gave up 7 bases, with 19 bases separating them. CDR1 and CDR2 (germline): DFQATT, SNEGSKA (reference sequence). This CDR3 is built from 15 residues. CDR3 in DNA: TGCAGTGCTAGAGATAGGTCGAGGGGAAGATGGGAGCAGTACTTC. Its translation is CSARDRSRGRWEQYF.

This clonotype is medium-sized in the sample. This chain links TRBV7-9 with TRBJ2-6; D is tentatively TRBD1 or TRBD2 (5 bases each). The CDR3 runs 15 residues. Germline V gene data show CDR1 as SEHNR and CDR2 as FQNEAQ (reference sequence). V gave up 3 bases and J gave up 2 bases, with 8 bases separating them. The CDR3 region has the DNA TGTGCCAGCAGCTTGAGGGGTACTGGGGCCAACGTCCTGACTTTC. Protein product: CASSLRGTGANVLTF.

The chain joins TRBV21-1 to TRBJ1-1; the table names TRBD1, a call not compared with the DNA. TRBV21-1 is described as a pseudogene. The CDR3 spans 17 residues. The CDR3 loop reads CASKTGTVRHLNTEAFF. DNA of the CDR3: TGTGCCAGCAAGACAGGGACTGTGCGGCATCTGAACACTGAAGCTTTCTTT.

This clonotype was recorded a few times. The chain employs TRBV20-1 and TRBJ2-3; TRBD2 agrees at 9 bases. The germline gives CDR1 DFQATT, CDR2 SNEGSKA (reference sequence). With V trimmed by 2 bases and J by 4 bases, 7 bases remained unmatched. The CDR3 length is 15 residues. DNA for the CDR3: TGCAGTGCTAGACGTCCGGGACTAGCCTCAGATACGCAGTATTTT. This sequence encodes CSARRPGLASDTQYF.

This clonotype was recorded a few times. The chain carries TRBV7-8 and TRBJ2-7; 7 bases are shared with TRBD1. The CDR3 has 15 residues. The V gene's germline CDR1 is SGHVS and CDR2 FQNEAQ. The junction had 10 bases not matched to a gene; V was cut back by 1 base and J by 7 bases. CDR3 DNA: TGTGCCAGCAGCTTAGAGAACAGGGGTGCTTGGGAGCAGTACTTC. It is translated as CASSLENRGAWEQYF.

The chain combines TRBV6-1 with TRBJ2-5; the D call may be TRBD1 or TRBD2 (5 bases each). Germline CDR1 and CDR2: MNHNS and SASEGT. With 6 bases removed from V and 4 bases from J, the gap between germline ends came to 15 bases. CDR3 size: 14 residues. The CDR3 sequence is CASRRDQRGETQYF. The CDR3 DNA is TGTGCCAGCAGACGGGACCAAAGGGGAGAGACCCAGTACTTC.

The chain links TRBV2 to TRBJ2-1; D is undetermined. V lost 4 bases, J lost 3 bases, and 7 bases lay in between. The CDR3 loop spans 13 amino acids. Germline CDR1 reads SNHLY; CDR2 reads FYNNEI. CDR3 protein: CASSGDDYNEQFF. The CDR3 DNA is TGTGCCAGCAGTGGGGATGACTACAATGAGCAGTTCTTC.

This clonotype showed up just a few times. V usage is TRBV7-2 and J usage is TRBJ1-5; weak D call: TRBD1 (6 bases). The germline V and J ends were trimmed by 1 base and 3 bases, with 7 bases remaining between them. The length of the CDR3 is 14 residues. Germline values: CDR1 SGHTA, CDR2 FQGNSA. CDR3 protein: CASSLGDNNQPQHF. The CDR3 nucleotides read TGTGCCAGCAGCTTAGGGGACAACAATCAGCCCCAGCATTTT.

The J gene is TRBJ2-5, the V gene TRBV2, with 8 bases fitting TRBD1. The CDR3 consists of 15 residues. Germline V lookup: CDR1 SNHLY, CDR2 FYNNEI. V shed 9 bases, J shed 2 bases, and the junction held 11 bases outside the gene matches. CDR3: CASRSETGGQETQYF. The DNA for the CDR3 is TGTGCCAGTCGCTCTGAAACAGGGGGTCAAGAGACCCAGTACTTC. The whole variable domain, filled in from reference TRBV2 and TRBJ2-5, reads EPEVTQTPSHQVTQMGQEVILRCVPISNHLYFYWYRQILGQKVEFLVSFYNNEISEKSEIFDDQFSVERPDGSNFTLKIRSTKLEDSAMYFCASRSETGGQETQYFGPGTRLLVL.

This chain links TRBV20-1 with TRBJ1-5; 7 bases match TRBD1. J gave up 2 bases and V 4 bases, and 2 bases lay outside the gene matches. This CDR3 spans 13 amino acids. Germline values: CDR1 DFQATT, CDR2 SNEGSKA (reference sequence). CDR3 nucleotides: TGCAGTGCTACAACAGGGGGCAATCAGCCCCAGCATTTT. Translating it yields CSATTGGNQPQHF.

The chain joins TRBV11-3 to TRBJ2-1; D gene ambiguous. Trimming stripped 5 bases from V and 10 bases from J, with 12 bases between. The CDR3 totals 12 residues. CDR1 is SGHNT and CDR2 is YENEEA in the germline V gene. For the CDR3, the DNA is TGTGCCAGCAGCCGAGGCGGCGGAGAGCAGTTCTTC. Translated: CASSRGGGEQFF.

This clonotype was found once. The CDR3 coding sequence is TGTGCCAGCAGTTACGGGGCTCTTGGGCGGGGGGGCGACTACAATGAGCAGTTCTTC. Its protein is CASSYGALGRGGDYNEQFF. This rearrangement joins TRBV6-2 or TRBV6-3 to TRBJ2-1, with 9 bases identical to TRBD2. CDR3 size: 19 residues. CDR1 and CDR2 from the germline V gene are MNHEY and SVGEGT. Germline trimming cut 2 bases from V and 3 bases from J; bases unmatched to any gene: 14.

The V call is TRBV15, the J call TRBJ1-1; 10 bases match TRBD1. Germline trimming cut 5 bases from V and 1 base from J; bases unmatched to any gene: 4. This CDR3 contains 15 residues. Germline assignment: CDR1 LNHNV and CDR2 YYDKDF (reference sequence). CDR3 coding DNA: TGTGCCACCAGCGGAAGACAGGGGGCGAACACTGAAGCTTTCTTT. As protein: CATSGRQGANTEAFF.

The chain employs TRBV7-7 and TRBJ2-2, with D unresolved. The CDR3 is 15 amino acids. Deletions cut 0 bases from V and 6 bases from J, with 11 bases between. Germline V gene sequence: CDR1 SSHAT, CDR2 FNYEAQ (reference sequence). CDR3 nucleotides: TGTGCCAGCAGCTTAGCCGGGCCGGTAGCCGGGGAGCTGTTTTTT. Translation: CASSLAGPVAGELFF.

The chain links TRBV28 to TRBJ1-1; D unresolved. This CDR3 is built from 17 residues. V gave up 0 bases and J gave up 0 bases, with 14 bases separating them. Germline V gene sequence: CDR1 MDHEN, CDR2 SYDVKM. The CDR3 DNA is TGTGCCAGCAGTTTATGGAAGGGCAGCTACATGAACACTGAAGCTTTCTTT. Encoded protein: CASSLWKGSYMNTEAFF.

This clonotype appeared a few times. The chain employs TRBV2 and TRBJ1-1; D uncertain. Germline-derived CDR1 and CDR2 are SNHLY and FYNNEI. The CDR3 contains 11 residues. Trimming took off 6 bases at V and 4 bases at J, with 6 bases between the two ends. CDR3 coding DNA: TGTGCCAGCAGCGTGGGCACTGAAGCTTTCTTT. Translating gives CASSVGTEAFF.

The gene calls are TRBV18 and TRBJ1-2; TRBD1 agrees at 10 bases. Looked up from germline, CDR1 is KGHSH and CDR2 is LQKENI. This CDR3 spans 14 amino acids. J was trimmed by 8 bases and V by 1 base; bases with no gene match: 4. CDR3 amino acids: CASSPLGQGYGYTF. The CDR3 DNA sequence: TGTGCCAGCTCACCACTGGGACAGGGGTACGGCTACACCTTC.

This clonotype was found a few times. CDR3 nucleotides: TGTGCCAGCAGTGAGGGTGGTGGTCCGGAGACCCAGTACTTC. This codes for CASSEGGGPETQYF. The chain uses TRBV2 and TRBJ2-5; no reliable D call. The CDR3 spans 14 residues. Germline CDR1 is SNHLY and CDR2 is FYNNEI. Trimming took off 3 bases at V and 5 bases at J, with 13 bases between the two ends.

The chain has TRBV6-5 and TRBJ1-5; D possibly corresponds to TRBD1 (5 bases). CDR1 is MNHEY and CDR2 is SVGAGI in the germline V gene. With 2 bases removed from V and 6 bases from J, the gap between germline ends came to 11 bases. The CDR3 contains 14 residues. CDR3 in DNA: TGTGCCAGCAGTTACGGAAGGGACCTTCAGCCCCAGCATTTT. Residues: CASSYGRDLQPQHF.

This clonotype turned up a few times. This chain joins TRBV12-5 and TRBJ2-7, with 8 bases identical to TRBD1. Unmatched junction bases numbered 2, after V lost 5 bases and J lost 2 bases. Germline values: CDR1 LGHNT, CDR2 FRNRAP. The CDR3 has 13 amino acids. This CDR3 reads CASGQGQAYEQYF. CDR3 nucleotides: TGTGCTAGTGGTCAGGGACAGGCCTACGAGCAGTACTTC. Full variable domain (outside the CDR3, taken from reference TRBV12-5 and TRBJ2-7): DARVTQTPRHKVTEMGQEVTMRCQPILGHNTVFWYRQTMMQGLELLAYFRNRAPLDDSGMPKDRFSAEMPDATLATLKIQPSEPRDSAVYFCASGQGQAYEQYFGPGTRLTVT.